This section outlines one TCR beta chain sequence together with its context. This clone has only one observation. Its antigen is currently not known. Per-base quality was not reported, and no clone a single base away is much larger than it. TCRbeta CDR3 regions were amplified from genomic DNA using the immunoSEQ Assay, a bias-controlled multiplex PCR. Concerning the study's data processing: Within the assay, amplification of reference gene primers was used to estimate how many nucleated cells each sample contained. To quantify the absolute abundance of each unique TCRbeta CDR3 rearrangement, sequence reads were collapsed and filtered. For each sample, productive Simpson clonality was calculated as the square root of Simpson's diversity index over productive rearrangements. In its TCRdb copy, this immuneACCESS table keeps in-frame sequences only and misses some clones. Where compared with another copy, unresolved V genes explain less than half of these, and the others have no known cause. V and J calls and clone size come straight from that table; D and trimming were deduced from the DNA. The sample contains fewer than 100,000 clones, 86% of them found a single time. Jointly, the top ten make up approximately 6.8% of the sample.

The sample is drawn from a study of blood T cell repertoires in COVID-19 (dated by TCRdb to 2019 to 2021). Context from the whole study: Samples covering the acute and convalescent phases of COVID-19 were provided by collaborators in the United States, Italy and Spain. The material from the prospective study consisted of cDNA or gDNA derived from T cells, B-cell-depleted T cells, or PBMCs. Subjects who had been exposed to COVID-19, were actively infected with it, or had recovered from it provided the deeply sampled blood TCRbeta repertoires that made up the dataset. A freely available public database, intended as a resource for researchers studying the immune response to SARS-CoV-2, is where the repertoires were released. Samples came from the ongoing ImmuneRACE study (first 160 participants) plus 1,254 subjects from 6 global collaborators. Sample metadata almost always included a de-identified subject ID, COVID-19 status, age in years and sex. HLA class I and class II types, where available, came from metadata supplied by the sample provider rather than from assay-based typing.

Results and caveats for the whole study, not just this receptor: The amount of clinical and demographic metadata varied by source and participant and was provided uncurated.

Each collaborating institution followed its own protocols to collect whole blood in K2EDTA tubes. For TCRbeta analysis, collaborator samples were shipped as frozen whole blood, as isolated PBMCs, or as DNA extracted from either sample type. The sample taken for sequencing was peripheral blood. The clonotype was recovered from a man in his sixties with acute or convalescent COVID-19.

The sequenced DNA: TGTGCCAGCAGCTTAGCTCGGGGGAACACCATATATTTT. Translation gives CASSLARGNTIYF. The sequence is built from TRBV7-2 and TRBJ1-3; matching of 5 bases hints at TRBD1 as the D gene. The germline V gene specifies SGHTA as CDR1 and FQGNSA as CDR2. Spanning cysteine to phenylalanine, the CDR3 consists of 13 amino acids. The entry retains the CDR3 DNA only, 39 bases that are in frame from base 1. V drops 0 bases and J drops 7 bases, leaving 7 bases in between.